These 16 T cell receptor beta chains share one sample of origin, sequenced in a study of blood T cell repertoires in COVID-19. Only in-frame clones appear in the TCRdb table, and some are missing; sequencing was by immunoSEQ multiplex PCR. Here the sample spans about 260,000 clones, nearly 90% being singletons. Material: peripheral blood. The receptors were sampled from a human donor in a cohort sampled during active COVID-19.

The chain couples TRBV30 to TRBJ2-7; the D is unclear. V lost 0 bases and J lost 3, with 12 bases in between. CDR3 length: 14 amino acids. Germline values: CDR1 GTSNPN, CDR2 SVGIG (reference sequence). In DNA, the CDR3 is TGTGCCTGGAGTGTACCAGTCCAGATCTACGAGCAGTACTTC. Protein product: CAWSVPVQIYEQYF.

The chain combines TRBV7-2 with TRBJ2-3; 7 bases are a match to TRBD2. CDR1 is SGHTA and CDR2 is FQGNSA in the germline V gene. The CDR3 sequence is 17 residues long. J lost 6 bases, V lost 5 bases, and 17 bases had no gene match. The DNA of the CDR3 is TGTGCCAGCAGCCGGGTCGCGGCGGGAGTCCTGGGGGATACGCAGTATTTT. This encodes CASSRVAAGVLGDTQYF.

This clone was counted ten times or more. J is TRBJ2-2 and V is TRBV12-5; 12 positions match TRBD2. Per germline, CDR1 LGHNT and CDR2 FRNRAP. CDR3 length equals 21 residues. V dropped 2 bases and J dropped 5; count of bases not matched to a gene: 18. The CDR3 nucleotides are TGTGCTAGTGGTTTGATCACAAGAGTCAGACTAGCGGGAGAGGGAACCGGGGAGCTGTTTTTT. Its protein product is CASGLITRVRLAGEGTGELFF.

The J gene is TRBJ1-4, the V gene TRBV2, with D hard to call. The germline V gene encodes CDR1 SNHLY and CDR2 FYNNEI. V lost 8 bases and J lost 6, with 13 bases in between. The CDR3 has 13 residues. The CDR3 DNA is TGTGCCAGCGGCGAACAGCCCTATGAAAAACTGTTTTTT. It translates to CASGEQPYEKLFF.

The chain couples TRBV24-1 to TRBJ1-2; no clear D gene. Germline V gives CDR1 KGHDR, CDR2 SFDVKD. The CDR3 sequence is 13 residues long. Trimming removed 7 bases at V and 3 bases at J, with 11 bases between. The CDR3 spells CATSAGLDYGYTF. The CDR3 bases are TGTGCCACCAGCGCGGGTCTGGACTATGGCTACACCTTC.

This CDR3 is CARSLSRGSYEQYF. DNA of the CDR3: TGTGCCAGAAGCTTGTCGCGGGGGAGCTACGAGCAGTACTTC. This chain links TRBV5-3 with TRBJ2-7; 7 bases map to TRBD2. TRBV5-3 is placed among ORFs of uncertain function. The CDR3 is 14 residues long. The ends lost 1 base at V and 3 bases at J; junction bases unmatched: 4.

The CDR3 nucleotides read TGCGCCAGCAGCCAGCCAAGGACAGGGGGAAAGGGCGGCTACACCTTC. Protein sequence: CASSQPRTGGKGGYTF. The rearrangement uses TRBV4-1 and TRBJ1-2; 10 bases match TRBD1. V shed 3 bases, J shed 8 bases, and the junction held 12 bases outside the gene matches. This CDR3 is 16 amino acids long. Germline CDR1 is MGHRA and CDR2 is YSYEKL.

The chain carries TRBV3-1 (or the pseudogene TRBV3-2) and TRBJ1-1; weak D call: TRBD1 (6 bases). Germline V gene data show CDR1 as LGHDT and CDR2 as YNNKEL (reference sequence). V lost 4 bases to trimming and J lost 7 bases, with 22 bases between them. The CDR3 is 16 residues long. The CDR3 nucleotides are TGTGCCAGCAGCCCGCCGGGGGGCCCTGGGGTAAGTGAAGCTTTCTTT. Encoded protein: CASSPPGGPGVSEAFF.

CDR3: CASSQGQGGMDAEAFF. The CDR3 DNA reads TGTGCCAGCAGCCAAGGACAGGGGGGGATGGACGCTGAAGCTTTCTTT. The chain has TRBV5-4 and TRBJ1-1, with 10 positions matching TRBD1. The germline V gene has CDR1 SGHNT and CDR2 YYREEE (reference sequence). The CDR3 runs to 16 residues. The J segment lost 6 bases and the V segment lost 4 bases, leaving 12 bases of the junction unmatched.

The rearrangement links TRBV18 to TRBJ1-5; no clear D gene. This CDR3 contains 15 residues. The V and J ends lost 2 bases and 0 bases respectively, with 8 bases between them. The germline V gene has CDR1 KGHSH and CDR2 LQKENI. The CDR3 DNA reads TGTGCCAGCTCACCAACGGTGCTTAGCAATCAGCCCCAGCATTTT. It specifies CASSPTVLSNQPQHF. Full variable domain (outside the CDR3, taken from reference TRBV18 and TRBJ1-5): NAGVMQNPRHLVRRRGQEARLRCSPMKGHSHVYWYRQLPEEGLKFMVYLQKENIIDESGMPKERFSAEFPKEGPSILRIQQVVRGDSAAYFCASSPTVLSNQPQHFGDGTRLSIL.

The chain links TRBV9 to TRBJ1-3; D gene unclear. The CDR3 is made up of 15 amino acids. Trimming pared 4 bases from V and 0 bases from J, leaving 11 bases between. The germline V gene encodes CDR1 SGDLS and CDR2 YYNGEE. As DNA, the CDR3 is TGTGCCAGCAGCCCTTACGACAACTCTGGAAACACCATATATTTT. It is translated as CASSPYDNSGNTIYF.

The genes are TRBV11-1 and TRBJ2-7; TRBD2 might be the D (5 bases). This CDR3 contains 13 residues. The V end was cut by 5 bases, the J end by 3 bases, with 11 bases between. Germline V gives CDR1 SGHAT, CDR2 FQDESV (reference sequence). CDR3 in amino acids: CASSPAEGYEQYF. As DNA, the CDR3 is TGTGCCAGCAGCCCTGCTGAGGGCTACGAGCAGTACTTC.

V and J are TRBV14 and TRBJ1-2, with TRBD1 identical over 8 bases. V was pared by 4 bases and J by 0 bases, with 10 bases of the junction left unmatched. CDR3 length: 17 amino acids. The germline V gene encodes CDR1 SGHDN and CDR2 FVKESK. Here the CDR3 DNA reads TGTGCCAGCAGCCCACCCGGACAGGGTATAGCTAACTATGGCTACACCTTC. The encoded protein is CASSPPGQGIANYGYTF.

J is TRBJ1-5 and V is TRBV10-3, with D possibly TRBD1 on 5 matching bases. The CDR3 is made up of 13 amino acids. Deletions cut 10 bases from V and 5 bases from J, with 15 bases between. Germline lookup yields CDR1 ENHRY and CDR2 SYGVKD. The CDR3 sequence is CATVQGIDQPQHF. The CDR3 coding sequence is TGTGCCACTGTTCAGGGAATTGATCAGCCCCAGCATTTT.

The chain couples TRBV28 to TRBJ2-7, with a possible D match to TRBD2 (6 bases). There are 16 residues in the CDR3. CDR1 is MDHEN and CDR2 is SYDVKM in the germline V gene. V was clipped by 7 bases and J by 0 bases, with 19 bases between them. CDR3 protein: CASTDYRGSSSYEQYF. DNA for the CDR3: TGTGCCAGCACGGACTATAGGGGATCAAGCTCCTACGAGCAGTACTTC.

The CDR3 bases are TGTGCCAGCAGCCTGTCAGGTGAGGGGACCCAGTACTTC. Translating gives CASSLSGEGTQYF. This chain joins TRBV9 and TRBJ2-5, with D maybe TRBD2 (5 bases). V lost 4 bases, J lost 7 bases, and 14 bases lay in between. The CDR3 has 13 residues. In germline, CDR1 is SGDLS, CDR2 YYNGEE.